One and the same sample provided the 16 T cell receptor beta chains below, sequenced in a study of CD8 T cells in ankylosing spondylitis. Via MiXCR, TCRdb re-called the 5' RACE reads, giving one row per CDR3 protein. The sample holds around 160,000 distinct CDR3 sequences; under 14% are singletons and the top ten take 25% to 35%. The specimen sequenced was blood, either unsorted or a sorted T cell fraction (not recorded which). The receptor set was obtained from a male donor with ankylosing spondylitis or in good health (not recorded which).

This clonotype was seen many times. CDR3 DNA sequence: TGCGCCAGCAGCTTCCGGACAGATACGCAGTATTTT. It specifies CASSFRTDTQYF. The genes are TRBV5-1 and TRBJ2-3; D unclear. Germline V lookup: CDR1 SGHRS, CDR2 YFSETQ. The V and J ends lost 2 bases and 3 bases respectively, with 4 bases between them. There are 12 residues in the CDR3.

This clonotype was observed a handful of times. The rearrangement links TRBV2 to TRBJ2-7; 9 positions agree with TRBD2. CDR3 length: 13 amino acids. Germline CDR1 SNHLY, CDR2 FYNNEI. V dropped 6 bases and J dropped 2; count of bases not matched to a gene: 2. The chain's CDR3 is CASRSSGTYEQYF. DNA of the CDR3: TGTGCCAGCAGGTCTAGCGGGACCTACGAGCAGTACTTC.

The genes are TRBV11-2 and TRBJ2-1; 7 nucleotides match TRBD2. J lost 6 bases, V lost 2 bases, and 4 bases had no gene match. The germline CDR1 and CDR2 sequences are SGHAT and FQNNGV. CDR3 length: 14 amino acids. CDR3 DNA sequence: TGTGCCAGCAGCTTAAGCGGGGTTTGCAATGAGCAGTTCTTC. This gives the protein CASSLSGVCNEQFF.

Here the CDR3 DNA reads TGTGCCAGCGGGGGCAAGAACACTGAAGCTTTCTTT. Protein: CASGGKNTEAFF. This chain uses TRBV11-2 with TRBJ1-1; D is perhaps TRBD1 (6 bases). The CDR3 spans 12 residues. V gave up 8 bases and J gave up 1 base, with 8 bases separating them. The germline V gene has CDR1 SGHAT and CDR2 FQNNGV.

This clonotype occurred many times. This rearrangement joins TRBV5-1 to TRBJ2-3, with D perhaps TRBD2 (6 bases). The CDR3 contains 15 residues. With 0 bases removed from V and 3 bases from J, the gap between germline ends came to 11 bases. Germline lookup yields CDR1 SGHRS and CDR2 YFSETQ. CDR3 bases: TGCGCCAGCAGCTTGGGGGACTTTGGGACAGATACGCAGTATTTT. Protein: CASSLGDFGTDTQYF.

This clonotype was detected many times. This chain links TRBV29-1 with TRBJ1-4; a weak D match, TRBD1 (6 bases). Trimming left V 3 bases short and J 5 bases short, with 13 bases between. This CDR3 is 14 amino acids long. Germline V gives CDR1 SQVTM, CDR2 ANQGSEA. CDR3 nucleotides: TGCAGCGTTGACAAGACAGGAGGCAATGAAAAACTGTTTTTT. It yields the protein CSVDKTGGNEKLFF.

This clonotype was seen at least ten times. The chain carries TRBV28 and TRBJ2-2; 8 nucleotides line up with TRBD2. CDR3 size: 16 residues. The trim removed 5 bases at V and 4 bases at J, leaving 9 bases unmatched. Germline CDR1 reads MDHEN; CDR2 reads SYDVKM. CDR3 sequence: CASSQPGLGLTGELFF. The CDR3 coding sequence is TGTGCCAGCAGTCAGCCGGGACTAGGACTCACCGGGGAGCTGTTTTTT.

This clonotype was seen at least ten times. This chain uses TRBV12-5 with TRBJ2-7; TRBD1 matches 7 bases. The CDR3 runs 16 residues. Germline CDR1 LGHNT, CDR2 FRNRAP. Trimming removed 7 bases from V and 3 bases from J; junction bases left unmatched: 15. CDR3 DNA sequence: TGTGCTAGTGTCTCTCCTCACGGGACAGTCGTCTACGAGCAGTACTTC. Translated: CASVSPHGTVVYEQYF.

This clonotype was seen repeatedly, ten times or more. The CDR3 protein is CASSSTLDSLYGYTF. Written as DNA, the CDR3 is TGTGCCAGCAGCTCTACCCTTGACAGCCTCTATGGCTACACCTTC. This chain joins TRBV9 and TRBJ1-2, with TRBD1 as a possible D gene (5 bases). V lost 4 bases to trimming and J lost 4 bases, with 17 bases between them. The CDR3 spans 15 residues. CDR1 is SGDLS, CDR2 YYNGEE, per germline.

This clonotype was counted at least ten times. The chain recombines TRBV4-3 with TRBJ2-1; 12 positions agree with TRBD1. CDR3 length: 16 amino acids. The V and J ends lost 0 bases and 9 bases, in that order; junction bases with no gene match: 6. Per the germline V gene, CDR1 is LGHNA and CDR2 is YSLEER. CDR3 coding DNA: TGCGCCAGCAGCCAAGACCCGGGACAGGGGGCTGGTGAGCAGTTCTTC. This encodes CASSQDPGQGAGEQFF.

This clonotype has ten or more counts. This rearrangement joins TRBV20-1 to TRBJ2-3; a possible D gene is TRBD2 (5 bases). CDR1 DFQATT and CDR2 SNEGSKA come from the germline V gene (reference sequence). Deletions cut 0 bases from V and 0 bases from J, with 10 bases between. The CDR3 is 15 amino acids. CDR3 DNA: TGCAGTGCTAGAGATCGGCTAGCCAGCACAGATACGCAGTATTTT. Translation gives CSARDRLASTDTQYF.

This clonotype was seen at least ten times. The chain combines TRBV27 with TRBJ1-4, with 8 positions matching TRBD1. CDR1 MNHEY and CDR2 SMNVEV come from the germline V gene (reference sequence). Unmatched junction bases numbered 15, after V lost 2 bases and J lost 4 bases. This CDR3 comprises 19 residues. CDR3 DNA sequence: TGTGCCAGCAGTTTAGGTACCGGGACAGGTCCGGGGAGTAATGAAAAACTGTTTTTT. Translating gives CASSLGTGTGPGSNEKLFF.

The genes are TRBV30 and TRBJ2-5, with TRBD1 matching over 9 bases. Per the germline V gene, CDR1 is GTSNPN and CDR2 is SVGIG (reference sequence). This CDR3 comprises 14 residues. Losses at the gene ends were 1 base for V and 1 base for J; bases not matched to a gene: 1. CDR3 in DNA: TGTGCCTGGAGTGGGGACAGGGTCCAAGAGACCCAGTACTTC. Its translation: CAWSGDRVQETQYF. Filled out from reference TRBV30 and TRBJ2-5, the complete variable domain reads SQTIHQWPATLVQPVGSPLSLECTVEGTSNPNLYWYRQAAGRGLQLLFYSVGIGQISSEVPQNLSASRPQDRQFILSSKKLLLSDSGFYLCAWSGDRVQETQYFGPGTRLLVL.

CDR3 sequence (DNA): TGTGCCAGCAGCTCTTATACTGATAACTCTGGAAACACCATATATTTT. It is translated as CASSSYTDNSGNTIYF. The chain links TRBV7-2 to TRBJ1-3; D ambiguous. V lost 4 bases, J lost 0 bases, and 13 bases lay in between. Looked up from germline, CDR1 is SGHTA and CDR2 is FQGNSA. The CDR3 runs to 16 residues. The whole variable domain, remainder taken from reference TRBV7-2 and TRBJ1-3, is GAGVSQSPSNKVTEKGKDVELRCDPISGHTALYWYRQSLGQGLEFLIYFQGNSAPDKSGLPSDRFSAERTGGSVSTLTIQRTQQEDSAVYLCASSSYTDNSGNTIYFGEGSWLTVV.

This clonotype was recorded at least ten times. This chain uses TRBV29-1 with TRBJ2-7, with a possible D match to TRBD1 (5 bases). CDR1 SQVTM and CDR2 ANQGSEA come from the germline V gene. This CDR3 has 12 residues. Trimming shortened V by 4 bases and J by 3 bases, and 10 bases separated the two germline ends. CDR3 sequence (DNA): TGCAGCGTTGGAACAGGAAACTACGAGCAGTACTTC. Amino acid sequence: CSVGTGNYEQYF.

This clonotype appeared many times. This chain uses TRBV20-1 with TRBJ2-2, with 9 bases aligning to TRBD2. In germline, CDR1 is DFQATT, CDR2 SNEGSKA (reference sequence). With V trimmed by 7 bases and J by 3 bases, 6 bases remained unmatched. The CDR3 loop spans 14 amino acids. CDR3 loop: CSVRTSAHTGELFF. The DNA for the CDR3 is TGCAGTGTCCGGACTAGCGCCCACACCGGGGAGCTGTTTTTT.